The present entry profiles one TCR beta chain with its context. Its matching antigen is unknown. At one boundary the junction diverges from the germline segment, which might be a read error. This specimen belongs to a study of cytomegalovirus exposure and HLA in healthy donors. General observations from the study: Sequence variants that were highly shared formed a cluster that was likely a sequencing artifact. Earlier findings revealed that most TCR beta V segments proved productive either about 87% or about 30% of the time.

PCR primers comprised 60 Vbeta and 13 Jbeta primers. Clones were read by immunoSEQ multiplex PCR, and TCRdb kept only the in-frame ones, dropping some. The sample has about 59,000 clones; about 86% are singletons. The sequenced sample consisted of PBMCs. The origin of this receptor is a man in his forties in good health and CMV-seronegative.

CDR3 nucleotides: TGTGCCAGCAGTCGGGACAGGGTGGACTCACCCCTCCCCTACTTT. Its translation: CASSRDRVDSPLPYF. This rearrangement joins TRBV2 to TRBJ1-6, with 9 bases identical to TRBD1. Germline CDR1 is SNHLY and CDR2 is FYNNEI. The CDR3 has 15 amino acids.